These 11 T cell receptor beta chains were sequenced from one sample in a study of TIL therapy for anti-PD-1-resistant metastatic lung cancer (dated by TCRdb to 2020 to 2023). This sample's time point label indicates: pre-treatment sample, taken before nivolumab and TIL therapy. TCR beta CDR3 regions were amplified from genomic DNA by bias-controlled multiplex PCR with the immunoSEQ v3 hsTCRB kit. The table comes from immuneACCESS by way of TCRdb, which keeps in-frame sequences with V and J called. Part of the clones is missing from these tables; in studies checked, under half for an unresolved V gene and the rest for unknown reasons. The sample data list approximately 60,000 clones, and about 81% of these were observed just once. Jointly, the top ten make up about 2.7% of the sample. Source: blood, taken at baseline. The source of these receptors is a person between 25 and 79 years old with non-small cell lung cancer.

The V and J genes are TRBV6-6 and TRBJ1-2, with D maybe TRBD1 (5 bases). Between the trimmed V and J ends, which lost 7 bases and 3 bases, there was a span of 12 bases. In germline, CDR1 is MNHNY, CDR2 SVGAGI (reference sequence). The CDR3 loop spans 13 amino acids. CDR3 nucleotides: TGTGCCAGCACCTTACAGGAATACTATGGCTACACCTTC. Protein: CASTLQEYYGYTF.

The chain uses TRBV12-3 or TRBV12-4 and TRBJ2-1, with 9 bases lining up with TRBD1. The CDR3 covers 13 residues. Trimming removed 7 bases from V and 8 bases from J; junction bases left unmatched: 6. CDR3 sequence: CASTGQGIDEQFF. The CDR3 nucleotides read TGTGCCAGCACCGGACAGGGGATCGATGAGCAGTTCTTC.

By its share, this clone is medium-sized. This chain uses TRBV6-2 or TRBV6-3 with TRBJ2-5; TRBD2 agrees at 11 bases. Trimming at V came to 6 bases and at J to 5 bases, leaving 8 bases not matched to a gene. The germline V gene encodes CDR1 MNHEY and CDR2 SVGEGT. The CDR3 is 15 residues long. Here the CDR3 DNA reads TGTGCCAGCAGCCTAGTAGCGGGGGGGCCGGAGACCCAGTACTTC. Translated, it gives CASSLVAGGPETQYF.

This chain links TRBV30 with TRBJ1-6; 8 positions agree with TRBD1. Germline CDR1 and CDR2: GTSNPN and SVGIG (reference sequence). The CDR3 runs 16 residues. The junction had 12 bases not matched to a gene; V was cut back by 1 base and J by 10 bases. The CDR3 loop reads CAWSGSRTGGNSPLHF. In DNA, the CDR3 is TGTGCCTGGAGTGGTAGCAGAACAGGGGGTAACTCACCCCTCCACTTT.

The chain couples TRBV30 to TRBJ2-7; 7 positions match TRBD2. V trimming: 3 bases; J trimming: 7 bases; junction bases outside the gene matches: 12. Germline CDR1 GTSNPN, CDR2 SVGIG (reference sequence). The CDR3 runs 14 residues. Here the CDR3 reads CAWRIRDYPREQYF. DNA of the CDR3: TGTGCCTGGAGGATCCGGGACTACCCCCGGGAGCAGTACTTC.

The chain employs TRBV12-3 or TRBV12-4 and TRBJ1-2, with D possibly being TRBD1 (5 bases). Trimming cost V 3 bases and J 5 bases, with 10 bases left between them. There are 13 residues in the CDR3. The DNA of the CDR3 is TGTGCCAGCAGTTTTTCAGGGAAGTATGGCTACACCTTC. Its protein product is CASSFSGKYGYTF.

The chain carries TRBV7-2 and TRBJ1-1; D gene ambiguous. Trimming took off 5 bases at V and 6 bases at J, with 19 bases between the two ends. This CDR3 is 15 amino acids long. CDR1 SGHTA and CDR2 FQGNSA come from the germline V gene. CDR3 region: CASSPDSYGGAEAFF. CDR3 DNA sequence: TGTGCCAGCAGCCCAGACTCGTATGGAGGCGCTGAAGCTTTCTTT.

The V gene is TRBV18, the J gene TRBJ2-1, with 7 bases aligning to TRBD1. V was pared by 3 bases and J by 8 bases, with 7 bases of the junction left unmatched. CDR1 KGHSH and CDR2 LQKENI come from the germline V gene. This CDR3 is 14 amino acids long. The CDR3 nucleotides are TGTGCCAGCTCACCCCGACAGGGTACGGATGAGCAGTTCTTC. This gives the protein CASSPRQGTDEQFF. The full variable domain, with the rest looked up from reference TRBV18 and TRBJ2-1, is NAGVMQNPRHLVRRRGQEARLRCSPMKGHSHVYWYRQLPEEGLKFMVYLQKENIIDESGMPKERFSAEFPKEGPSILRIQQVVRGDSAAYFCASSPRQGTDEQFFGPGTRLTVL.

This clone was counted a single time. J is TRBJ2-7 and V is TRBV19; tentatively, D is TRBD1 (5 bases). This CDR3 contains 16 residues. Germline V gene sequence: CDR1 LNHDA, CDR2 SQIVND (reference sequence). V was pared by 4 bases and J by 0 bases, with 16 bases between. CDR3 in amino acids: CASSKGEGFASYEQYF. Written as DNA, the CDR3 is TGTGCCAGTAGTAAAGGGGAAGGGTTCGCCTCCTACGAGCAGTACTTC.

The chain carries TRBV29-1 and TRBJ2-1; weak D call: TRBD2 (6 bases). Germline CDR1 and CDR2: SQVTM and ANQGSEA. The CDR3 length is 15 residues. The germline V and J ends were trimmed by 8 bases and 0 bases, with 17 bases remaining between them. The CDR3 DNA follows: TGCAGCACCAGACTAGGCGGGATCTCCTACAATGAGCAGTTCTTC. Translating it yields CSTRLGGISYNEQFF.

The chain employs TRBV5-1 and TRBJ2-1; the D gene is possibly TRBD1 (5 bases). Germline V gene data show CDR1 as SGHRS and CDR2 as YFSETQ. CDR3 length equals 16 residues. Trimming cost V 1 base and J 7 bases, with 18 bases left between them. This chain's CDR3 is CASSLRAGKSYNEQFF. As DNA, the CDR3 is TGCGCCAGCAGCTTGAGGGCAGGGAAATCGTATAATGAGCAGTTCTTC.